This entry lists 20 T cell receptor beta chains sequenced from one sample in a study of T cell responses to AZD1222 COVID-19 vaccine. Generated by immunoSEQ multiplex PCR, the TCRdb table keeps only in-frame clones and is missing some. Of about 120,000 clones listed, 75% to 90% are singletons. Sequencing used peripheral blood, obtained on day 0 of MenACWY control vaccination. These receptors all stem from an adult in good health.

V usage is TRBV10-3 and J usage is TRBJ2-2; possible D gene TRBD1, 6 bases. This CDR3 has 16 residues. V lost 6 bases to trimming and J lost 0 bases, with 14 bases between them. Germline V lookup: CDR1 ENHRY, CDR2 SYGVKD. Here the CDR3 reads CAISAGVVANTGELFF. CDR3 bases: TGTGCCATCAGCGCAGGGGTGGTGGCGAACACCGGGGAGCTGTTTTTT.

The J gene is TRBJ1-2, the V gene TRBV6-5; D not resolved. Germline CDR1 MNHEY, CDR2 SVGAGI. The CDR3 is 15 residues long. With 0 bases removed from V and 3 bases from J, the gap between germline ends came to 11 bases. CDR3 loop: CASSYSRDAHYGYTF. CDR3 DNA: TGTGCCAGCAGTTACTCACGAGATGCCCACTATGGCTACACCTTC.

This clone was seen a few times. V gene TRBV18 combines with J gene TRBJ1-2, with D possibly matching TRBD1 (5 bases). Germline V lookup: CDR1 KGHSH, CDR2 LQKENI. Trimming removed 2 bases at V and 6 bases at J, with 16 bases between. CDR3 length equals 15 residues. CDR3 region: CASSPEAGHQNGYTF. The CDR3 bases are TGTGCCAGCTCACCAGAGGCAGGGCATCAGAATGGCTACACCTTC.

This chain joins TRBV3-1 (or the pseudogene TRBV3-2) and TRBJ2-7; TRBD2 matches at 9 bases. Germline CDR1 reads LGHDT; CDR2 reads YNNKEL (reference sequence). Trimming removed 4 bases from V and 5 bases from J; junction bases left unmatched: 6. This CDR3 spans 14 amino acids. The CDR3 nucleotides are TGTGCCAGCAGCCTTGGACTAGCGCGGCACGAGCAGTACTTC. It yields the protein CASSLGLARHEQYF.

This clone occurred once. The genes are TRBV19 and TRBJ1-3, with 7 bases lining up with TRBD1. The CDR3 totals 16 residues. Germline-derived CDR1 and CDR2 are LNHDA and SQIVND (reference sequence). V shed 3 bases, J shed 0 bases, and the junction held 5 bases outside the gene matches. CDR3 nucleotide sequence: TGTGCCAGTAGTATCCCAGGGGGAGTCTCTGGAAACACCATATATTTT. Its protein is CASSIPGGVSGNTIYF.

This clone was seen only once. The chain couples TRBV29-1 to TRBJ1-1; D gene ambiguous. CDR1 is SQVTM, CDR2 ANQGSEA, per germline. The CDR3 is made up of 14 amino acids. Trimming shortened V by 7 bases and J by 0 bases, and 15 bases separated the two germline ends. The CDR3 protein is CSGSQTHLNTEAFF. The CDR3 DNA sequence: TGCAGCGGGAGCCAAACACATCTGAACACTGAAGCTTTCTTT.

The chain is built from TRBV7-2 and TRBJ2-3, with D hard to call. Trimming took 4 bases from V and 5 from J, leaving 10 bases between them. CDR1 and CDR2 (germline): SGHTA, FQGNSA. This CDR3 is built from 13 residues. The CDR3, as DNA: TGTGCCAGCAGCTCCCTCTACGGAGATACGCAGTATTTT. It is translated as CASSSLYGDTQYF.

This chain uses TRBV11-2 with TRBJ1-5; 9 bases are shared with TRBD1. The germline gives CDR1 SGHAT, CDR2 FQNNGV. The CDR3 has 17 residues. Trimming cost V 6 bases and J 3 bases; bases outside gene matches: 12. CDR3 sequence reads: CASSYGQGRGVNQPQHF. Written as DNA, the CDR3 is TGTGCCAGCAGTTACGGACAGGGGCGAGGGGTCAATCAGCCCCAGCATTTT.

As concerns this clone: Other DNA sequences in the same sample also yield this CDR3. V and J are TRBV7-2 and TRBJ2-3, with no clear D. Trimming shortened V by 0 bases and J by 0 bases, and 7 bases separated the two germline ends. CDR3 length: 15 residues. CDR1 is SGHTA and CDR2 is FQGNSA in the germline V gene. CDR3 loop: CASSLAPGSTDTQYF. CDR3 sequence (DNA): TGTGCCAGCAGCTTAGCTCCCGGGAGCACAGATACGCAGTATTTT. Full variable domain (outside the CDR3, taken from reference TRBV7-2 and TRBJ2-3): GAGVSQSPSNKVTEKGKDVELRCDPISGHTALYWYRQSLGQGLEFLIYFQGNSAPDKSGLPSDRFSAERTGGSVSTLTIQRTQQEDSAVYLCASSLAPGSTDTQYFGPGTRLTVL.

The rearrangement links TRBV19 to TRBJ1-3, with TRBD1 matching over 8 bases. The trim removed 7 bases at V and 4 bases at J, leaving 6 bases unmatched. The CDR3 is made up of 14 amino acids. From germline, CDR1 is LNHDA and CDR2 SQIVND (reference sequence). CDR3 sequence reads: CASKAGGSGNTIYF. The CDR3 coding sequence is TGTGCCAGTAAGGCAGGGGGCTCGGGAAACACCATATATTTT.

The chain couples TRBV4-3 to TRBJ1-4; no firm D call. The end of the DNA fits TRBJ2-2 better, so the J call may be wrong. CDR1 is LGHNA, CDR2 YSLEER, per germline. The CDR3 covers 11 residues. The CDR3 spells CASSQAGELFF. The CDR3 coding sequence is TGCGCCAGCAGCCAGGCCGGGGAGCTGTTTTTT.

This chain links TRBV28 with TRBJ1-5, with 7 bases aligning to TRBD1. CDR1 and CDR2 from the germline V gene are MDHEN and SYDVKM. Trimming at V came to 1 base and at J to 2 bases, leaving 2 bases not matched to a gene. CDR3 length equals 15 residues. This CDR3 reads CASSLSGGGNQPQHF. CDR3 nucleotide sequence: TGTGCCAGCAGTTTATCAGGGGGAGGCAATCAGCCCCAGCATTTT. The full variable domain, completed using reference TRBV28 and TRBJ1-5, is DVKVTQSSRYLVKRTGEKVFLECVQDMDHENMFWYRQDPGLGLRLIYFSYDVKMKEKGDIPEGYSVSREKKERFSLILESASTNQTSMYLCASSLSGGGNQPQHFGDGTRLSIL.

The rearrangement links TRBV14 to TRBJ2-2; no clear D. The CDR3 spans 12 residues. Germline assignment: CDR1 SGHDN and CDR2 FVKESK. V shed 0 bases and J shed 5 bases, with 1 base lying between them. CDR3 DNA sequence: TGTGCCAGCAGCCAAGAAACCGGGGAGCTGTTTTTT. Its protein product is CASSQETGELFF.

The chain uses TRBV6-2 or TRBV6-3 and TRBJ2-7; D possibly uses TRBD1 or TRBD2 (7 bases each). V was shortened by 0 bases and J by 6 bases, with 12 bases between the two germline ends. Germline CDR1 and CDR2: MNHEY and SVGEGT. This CDR3 has 14 residues. The CDR3 spells CASSYSVRGGEQYF. DNA for the CDR3: TGTGCCAGCAGTTACTCTGTCAGGGGGGGCGAGCAGTACTTC.

This clone was detected a few times. This rearrangement joins TRBV29-1 to TRBJ1-2, with D unclear. Germline loops: CDR1 SQVTM, CDR2 ANQGSEA. V lost 1 base, J lost 6 bases, and 9 bases lay in between. CDR3 length: 12 residues. The CDR3 bases are TGCAGCGTTGAAGCCAGCAGCCATGGCTACACCTTC. Protein sequence: CSVEASSHGYTF. The full variable domain, with the rest looked up from reference TRBV29-1 and TRBJ1-2, is SAVISQKPSRDICQRGTSLTIQCQVDSQVTMMFWYRQQPGQSLTLIATANQGSEATYESGFVIDKFPISRPNLTFSTLTVSNMSPEDSSIYLCSVEASSHGYTFGSGTRLTVV.

This chain links TRBV7-6 with TRBJ2-5; 7 nucleotides match TRBD1. The germline V gene encodes CDR1 SGHVS and CDR2 FNYEAQ. The CDR3 covers 16 residues. The ends lost 4 bases at V and 5 bases at J; junction bases unmatched: 13. The CDR3 sequence: CASSSNPTGRKETQYF. CDR3 bases: TGTGCCAGCAGCTCAAACCCGACAGGGAGAAAGGAGACCCAGTACTTC. Combining the CDR3 with reference TRBV7-6 and TRBJ2-5 gives the whole variable domain GAGVSQSPRYKVTKRGQDVALRCDPISGHVSLYWYRQALGQGPEFLTYFNYEAQQDKSGLPNDRFSAERPEGSISTLTIQRTEQRDSAMYRCASSSNPTGRKETQYFGPGTRLLVL.

The V call is TRBV7-2, the J call TRBJ1-5; 7 positions match TRBD1. CDR3 length: 15 residues. Germline V gene sequence: CDR1 SGHTA, CDR2 FQGNSA. The trim removed 5 bases at V and 3 bases at J, leaving 7 bases unmatched. CDR3 nucleotide sequence: TGTGCCAGCAGCCCCAGGGGGGCGAACAATCAGCCCCAGCATTTT. This encodes CASSPRGANNQPQHF.

This clone was detected only a few times. CDR3 in amino acids: CASITDRGPRHQPQHF. The CDR3 DNA sequence: TGTGCCAGCATCACAGACAGGGGGCCTCGACATCAGCCCCAGCATTTT. The rearrangement joins TRBV28 to TRBJ1-5; 10 nucleotides align to TRBD1. Germline CDR1 reads MDHEN; CDR2 reads SYDVKM. The CDR3 runs 16 residues. Losses at the gene ends were 7 bases for V and 5 bases for J; bases not matched to a gene: 11.

This clone was found a few times. The chain is built from TRBV20-1 and TRBJ1-6; tentatively, D is TRBD1 (6 bases). CDR1 is DFQATT and CDR2 is SNEGSKA in the germline V gene (reference sequence). V shed 3 bases and J shed 6 bases, with 18 bases lying between them. The CDR3 covers 16 residues. CDR3 region: CSASRWSGDFNSPLHF. The CDR3 bases are TGCAGTGCTAGTAGGTGGTCAGGGGATTTTAATTCACCCCTCCACTTT.

V is TRBV11-2 and J is TRBJ1-2, with D possibly matching TRBD1 (6 bases). V dropped 2 bases and J dropped 1 base, with 20 bases sitting between them. Germline V gives CDR1 SGHAT, CDR2 FQNNGV. The CDR3 runs to 18 residues. In nucleotides, the CDR3 is TGTGCCAGCAGCTTAATGGGGGCATCCCGCGCCCATAACTATGGCTACACCTTC. This codes for CASSLMGASRAHNYGYTF.